This passage covers 13 T cell receptor beta chains from one sample sequenced in a study of OX40 agonist ivuxolimab in advanced cancers. Repertoires were generated with immunoSEQ multiplex PCR, while TCRdb's copy carries only in-frame clones and drops some. This sample has about 60,000 clones, with approximately 83% found just once. The sequencing here drew on CD4+ or CD8+ T cells sorted from blood, taken in a trial of the OX40 agonist ivuxolimab. The source of these receptors is an adult with an advanced solid tumor such as melanoma, head and neck, liver or kidney cancer.

The V and J genes are TRBV19 and TRBJ1-3; D gene uncertain. CDR1 and CDR2 (germline): LNHDA, SQIVND (reference sequence). The V end was cut by 7 bases, the J end by 4 bases, with 14 bases between. CDR3 length: 14 residues. CDR3 sequence: CASTQTGWGNTIYF. Here the CDR3 DNA reads TGTGCCAGTACCCAAACCGGTTGGGGAAACACCATATATTTT.

This clone was found once. The V gene is TRBV9, the J gene TRBJ2-1; either TRBD1 or TRBD2 may fit D (5 bases each). The CDR3 covers 16 residues. Germline-derived CDR1 and CDR2 are SGDLS and YYNGEE. Trimming cost V 2 bases and J 5 bases, with 17 bases left between them. The CDR3 sequence is CASSVGTGTINNEQFF. The CDR3 DNA reads as TGTGCCAGCAGCGTGGGGACCGGGACGATCAACAATGAGCAGTTCTTC.

The chain couples TRBV9 to TRBJ2-5; TRBD2 is a possible D gene (6 bases). The ends were cut back, 3 bases at V and 5 bases at J, with 23 bases in the middle. The germline V gene has CDR1 SGDLS and CDR2 YYNGEE. The CDR3 has 17 residues. CDR3 sequence (DNA): TGTGCCAGCAGCGATCGCCCCAGCGGGCTCTCTATCGAGACCCAGTACTTC. Translating gives CASSDRPSGLSIETQYF.

The chain uses TRBV11-3 and TRBJ1-2, with D maybe TRBD1 (6 bases). The V end lost 4 bases, the J end lost 0 bases, and 15 bases lay between the germline ends. The CDR3 loop spans 16 amino acids. CDR1 and CDR2 (germline): SGHNT, YENEEA. The CDR3 protein is CASSSLGHPANYGYTF. In DNA form, the CDR3 reads TGTGCCAGCAGCTCCCTGGGACACCCAGCTAACTATGGCTACACCTTC.

The rearrangement joins TRBV4-1 to TRBJ2-3; perhaps TRBD1 as D (5 bases). The CDR3 runs 14 residues. The V gene lost 4 bases and the J gene lost 3 bases, with 11 bases spanning the gap. The germline V gene encodes CDR1 MGHRA and CDR2 YSYEKL. CDR3 protein: CASSPRVETDTQYF. The CDR3 DNA follows: TGCGCCAGCAGCCCCAGGGTGGAGACAGATACGCAGTATTTT.

This rearrangement joins TRBV4-1 to TRBJ2-7; TRBD1 or TRBD2 may be the D gene (5 bases each). Germline CDR1 MGHRA, CDR2 YSYEKL. V lost 6 bases and J 1 base, leaving 19 bases between the germline ends. The CDR3 totals 16 residues. The CDR3 is CASSPDGDGQSYEQYF. The CDR3 DNA follows: TGCGCCAGCAGTCCGGATGGGGACGGCCAATCCTACGAGCAGTACTTC.

The gene calls are TRBV10-3 and TRBJ2-7; the match to TRBD1 covers 11 bases. Germline lookup yields CDR1 ENHRY and CDR2 SYGVKD. J lost 3 bases, V lost 3 bases, and 10 bases had no gene match. The CDR3 is made up of 17 amino acids. CDR3 region: CAISDRTGGLRDYEQYF. CDR3 DNA sequence: TGTGCCATCAGTGATCGGACAGGGGGCCTTCGCGACTACGAGCAGTACTTC.

This chain uses TRBV13 with TRBJ2-3, with 9 bases aligning to TRBD2. Per the germline V gene, CDR1 is PRHDT and CDR2 is FYEKMQ (reference sequence). V trimming: 5 bases; J trimming: 4 bases; junction bases outside the gene matches: 10. There are 16 residues in the CDR3. CDR3 coding DNA: TGTGCCAGCAGCGTTGGTGTAGCGGGGGTTCCAGATACGCAGTATTTT. This sequence encodes CASSVGVAGVPDTQYF.

As regards this clone: This specimen includes other DNA sequences encoding the same CDR3. The V gene is TRBV9, the J gene TRBJ2-7; 9 bases fit TRBD1. The germline V gene has CDR1 SGDLS and CDR2 YYNGEE. This CDR3 is 15 amino acids long. With 6 bases clipped from V and 2 bases from J, the junction kept 9 bases outside the gene matches. For the CDR3, the DNA is TGTGCCAGCATCCCACTCCGGGACAGGGCCTACGAGCAGTACTTC. Protein sequence: CASIPLRDRAYEQYF.

This clone has just one count. CDR3 sequence (DNA): TGTGCCAGCAGCACCAGCGGAAAGGGTTATTATTCACCCCTCCACTTT. Protein sequence: CASSTSGKGYYSPLHF. This rearrangement joins TRBV9 to TRBJ1-6, with D unclear. Germline-derived CDR1 and CDR2 are SGDLS and YYNGEE. Trimming stripped 4 bases from V and 8 bases from J, with 19 bases between. The CDR3 is made up of 16 amino acids.

The chain uses TRBV19 and TRBJ1-5; 8 bases map to TRBD1. V shed 5 bases, J shed 7 bases, and the junction held 10 bases outside the gene matches. The CDR3 covers 15 residues. Germline V lookup: CDR1 LNHDA, CDR2 SQIVND (reference sequence). CDR3 in DNA: TGTGCCAGTAGTTTGATAGACAGGGGTAACCAGCCCCAGCATTTT. This codes for CASSLIDRGNQPQHF. Complete variable domain (other parts from reference TRBV19 and TRBJ1-5): DGGITQSPKYLFRKEGQNVTLSCEQNLNHDAMYWYRQDPGQGLRLIYYSQIVNDFQKGDIAEGYSVSREKKESFPLTVTSAQKNPTAFYLCASSLIDRGNQPQHFGDGTRLSIL.

This clone was detected only a few times. This rearrangement joins TRBV27 to TRBJ1-2; 9 bases agree with TRBD1. The CDR3 consists of 17 residues. Germline loops: CDR1 MNHEY, CDR2 SMNVEV (reference sequence). Trimming at V came to 5 bases and at J to 6 bases, leaving 16 bases not matched to a gene. CDR3 nucleotide sequence: TGTGCCAGCAGTAGCTTACACTCGGACAGGGGAGTTGATGGCTACACCTTC. This sequence encodes CASSSLHSDRGVDGYTF.

This rearrangement joins TRBV19 to TRBJ2-2; unclear D gene. V lost 3 bases and J 6 bases, leaving 11 bases between the germline ends. This CDR3 has 14 amino acids. Germline values: CDR1 LNHDA, CDR2 SQIVND (reference sequence). The CDR3 coding sequence is TGTGCCAGTAGTATTAGGGATGGGCCCGGGGAGCTGTTTTTT. Its protein product is CASSIRDGPGELFF.